This note documents a single T cell receptor (beta chain) sequence. Clones were sequenced by immunoSEQ multiplex PCR, and TCRdb holds only the in-frame ones, with some missing. The data show about 140,000 clones, over 75% seen once. The CDR3 sequence is 15 residues long. The V and J ends lost 1 base and 2 bases respectively, with 9 bases between them. Germline CDR1 reads SGHTA; CDR2 reads FQGNSA. The source of the sample is a study of blood T cell repertoires in COVID-19. At the level of the study: T cells, B-cell-depleted T cells, or PBMCs provided the cDNA or gDNA that served as material.

The rearrangement links TRBV7-2 to TRBJ2-1; D perhaps matches TRBD1 (5 bases). The sequenced sample was peripheral blood. The receptor's source is a human donor in a cohort sampled during active COVID-19. Written as DNA, the CDR3 is TGTGCCAGCAGCTTAGACAGGCGGACCTACAATGAGCAGTTCTTC. The encoded protein is CASSLDRRTYNEQFF.